This record concerns one T cell receptor (beta chain) sequence. In the authors' workflow: Nucleated cell number was recorded as an estimate derived from reference gene primer amplification. The protocol was immunoSEQ multiplex PCR, while the TCRdb copy is restricted to in-frame clones and leaves out a portion. V, J and clone size derive from that table, while D and trimming were established from the DNA sequence. The sample lists 150,000 or so clones, 75% to 85% occurring once. This specimen belongs to a study of blood T cell repertoires in COVID-19. Study-level background: Researchers got acute and convalescent COVID-19 samples from the United States, Italy and Spain. The cDNA or gDNA used as material had been derived from T cells, B-cell-depleted T cells, or PBMCs.

The specimen was peripheral blood. This sequence originates from an elderly woman with active or convalescent COVID-19.

DNA for the CDR3: TGTGCCAGCAGGAGACTAGCGGGGCCGCAGTATTTT. Its translation: CASRRLAGPQYF. The chain carries TRBV12-3 or TRBV12-4 and TRBJ2-3, with 11 positions matching TRBD2. The length of the CDR3 is 12 residues. V lost 6 bases and J lost 10; bases outside the gene matches: 3.